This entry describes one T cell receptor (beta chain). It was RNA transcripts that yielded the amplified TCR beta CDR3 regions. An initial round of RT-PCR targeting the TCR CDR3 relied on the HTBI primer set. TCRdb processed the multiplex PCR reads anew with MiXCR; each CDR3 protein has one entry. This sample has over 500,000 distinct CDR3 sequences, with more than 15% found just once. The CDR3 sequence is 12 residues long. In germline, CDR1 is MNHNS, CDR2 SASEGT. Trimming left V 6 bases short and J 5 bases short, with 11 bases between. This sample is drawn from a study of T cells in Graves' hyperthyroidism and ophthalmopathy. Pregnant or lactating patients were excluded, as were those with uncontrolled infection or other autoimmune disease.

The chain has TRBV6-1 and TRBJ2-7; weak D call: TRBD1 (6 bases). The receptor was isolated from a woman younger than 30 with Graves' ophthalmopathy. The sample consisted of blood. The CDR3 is CASRTGTNEQYF. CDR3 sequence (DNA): TGTGCCAGCAGGACAGGAACCAACGAGCAGTACTTC.